The 9 T cell receptor beta chains below were found in one sample sequenced in a study of cytomegalovirus exposure and HLA in healthy donors. The PCR employed 60 Vbeta primers together with 13 Jbeta primers. Method: immunoSEQ multiplex PCR; TCRdb's copy keeps in-frame clones and lacks some. Of approximately 73,000 clones in the sample, around 60% were seen once. Sample: PBMCs. The receptor set was obtained from a young man in good health and CMV-seropositive.

The rearrangement links TRBV10-3 to TRBJ2-2, with D perhaps TRBD2 (5 bases). CDR1 and CDR2 (germline): ENHRY, SYGVKD. The CDR3 runs 14 residues. Trimming took off 5 bases at V and 5 bases at J, with 12 bases between the two ends. The CDR3 region has the DNA TGTGCCATCAGTACCGAGGTAGCGACCGGGGAGCTGTTTTTT. This codes for CAISTEVATGELFF.

V usage is TRBV5-1 and J usage is TRBJ1-4; 9 nucleotides line up with TRBD1. With 4 bases clipped from V and 3 bases from J, the junction kept 19 bases outside the gene matches. The CDR3 spans 20 residues. From germline, CDR1 is SGHRS and CDR2 YFSETQ. CDR3: CASSPRRGQGIGRANEKLFF. CDR3 nucleotides: TGCGCCAGCAGCCCTCGCCGGGGACAGGGTATCGGAAGGGCTAATGAAAAACTGTTTTTT.

This chain joins TRBV19 and TRBJ2-2; a possible D gene is TRBD2 (5 bases). This CDR3 spans 16 amino acids. Germline CDR1 reads LNHDA; CDR2 reads SQIVND (reference sequence). The V end was cut by 3 bases, the J end by 1 base, with 12 bases between. This CDR3 reads CASSIPREWNTGELFF. As DNA, the CDR3 is TGTGCCAGTAGTATCCCGAGGGAGTGGAACACCGGGGAGCTGTTTTTT.

This sequence joins TRBV7-3 and TRBJ2-2; 7 bases agree with TRBD1. From germline, CDR1 is SGHTA and CDR2 FQGTGA. The CDR3 consists of 14 residues. Trimming removed 4 bases from V and 6 bases from J; junction bases left unmatched: 5. DNA for the CDR3: TGTGCCAGCAGCTCGGACAGGAATCCCGGGGAGCTGTTTTTT. Translated, it gives CASSSDRNPGELFF.

The table lists this clone with a count of one. This chain connects TRBV29-1 to TRBJ1-1; D is unresolved. Germline V lookup: CDR1 SQVTM, CDR2 ANQGSEA. The CDR3 has 12 residues. V was cut by 0 bases and J by 1 base, with 3 bases left in between. CDR3 region: CSVEERNTEAFF. In nucleotides, the CDR3 is TGCAGCGTTGAAGAGAGGAACACTGAAGCTTTCTTT.

The chain links TRBV5-4 to TRBJ2-7; 9 nucleotides line up with TRBD1. The CDR3 runs to 15 residues. V was clipped by 5 bases and J by 7 bases; unmatched bases: 13. Germline lookup yields CDR1 SGHNT and CDR2 YYREEE (reference sequence). This CDR3 reads CASSPGGQGRQEQYF. CDR3 bases: TGTGCCAGCAGTCCGGGAGGACAGGGGAGGCAAGAGCAGTACTTC.

This chain connects TRBV6-5 to TRBJ1-6, with TRBD1 identical over 7 bases. V gave up 5 bases and J gave up 6 bases; unmatched junction bases: 4. From germline, CDR1 is MNHEY and CDR2 SVGAGI. CDR3 length: 14 residues. The CDR3 nucleotides read TGTGCCAGCAGTAGACAGGGAGTTAATTCACCCCTCCACTTT. This translates into CASSRQGVNSPLHF.

The rearrangement joins TRBV5-1 to TRBJ2-3; TRBD1 agrees at 8 bases. The J segment lost 3 bases and the V segment lost 1 base, leaving 1 base of the junction unmatched. Germline lookup yields CDR1 SGHRS and CDR2 YFSETQ. The CDR3 loop spans 14 amino acids. In nucleotides, the CDR3 is TGCGCCAGCAGCTTGCAGGGGGCAACAGATACGCAGTATTTT. This codes for CASSLQGATDTQYF.

The J gene is TRBJ1-1, the V gene TRBV11-2; D is unclear. The CDR3 totals 15 residues. CDR1 SGHAT and CDR2 FQNNGV come from the germline V gene. V dropped 1 base and J dropped 1 base, with 10 bases sitting between them. The chain's CDR3 is CASSLVAGGNTEAFF. CDR3 nucleotides: TGTGCCAGCAGCTTAGTTGCAGGAGGGAACACTGAAGCTTTCTTT.